These 2 T cell receptor beta chains were all obtained from the same sample, sequenced in a study of T cells in Graves' hyperthyroidism and ophthalmopathy. There were TCR beta CDR3 regions amplified from RNA transcripts. The HTBI primer set drove a first-round RT-PCR of the TCR CDR3. TCRdb re-derived calls from the multiplex PCR reads in MiXCR, one entry per CDR3 protein. The sample yields about 640,000 distinct CDR3 sequences, less than 25% seen once. Input material: blood. The origin of the receptors is a young man with Graves' ophthalmopathy.

V and J are TRBV20-1 and TRBJ1-3; TRBD1 is a possible D gene (5 bases). This CDR3 is built from 13 residues. Between the trimmed V and J ends, which lost 4 bases and 0 bases, there was a span of 7 bases. CDR1 is DFQATT and CDR2 is SNEGSKA in the germline V gene (reference sequence). CDR3 loop: CSATQGSGNTIYF. DNA of the CDR3: TGCAGTGCTACCCAGGGCTCTGGAAACACCATATATTTT.

This clonotype was recorded many times. V is TRBV7-2 and J is TRBJ2-7; 7 positions match TRBD1. J was trimmed by 5 bases and V by 7 bases; bases with no gene match: 5. Germline V gives CDR1 SGHTA, CDR2 FQGNSA. The CDR3 consists of 12 residues. The DNA of the CDR3 is TGTGCCAGCACCCTTCAGGGGGACGAGCAGTACTTC. As protein: CASTLQGDEQYF.